This T cell receptor (beta chain) is drawn from a study of blood T cell repertoires in COVID-19. Across the whole study: T cells, B-cell-depleted T cells, or PBMCs provided the cDNA or gDNA that served as material.

Here immunoSEQ multiplex PCR was the method, and the copy in TCRdb shows in-frame clones only, minus some. The data show fewer than 300,000 clones, with about four fifths seen just once and around 10% held by the top ten. The CDR3 contains 14 residues. Germline CDR1 MDHEN, CDR2 SYDVKM. To note about this clone: One junction end does not reproduce the germline sequence, and a read error may be involved.

The material sequenced was peripheral blood. This TCR was sampled from a woman aged 50 to 60 who had recovered from COVID-19. The chain is built from TRBV28 and TRBJ1-2, with D maybe TRBD1 (6 bases). The chain's CDR3 is CATSPPGEGYGYTF. The CDR3 DNA reads TGTGCCACCAGTCCGCCAGGGGAAGGGTATGGCTACACCTTC.